This is a list of T cell receptor beta chains from one sample in a study of CD4 T cells in relation to SARS-CoV-2 and coronaviruses. No antigen has been identified for these receptors. Only in-frame clones appear in the TCRdb table, and some are missing; sequencing was by immunoSEQ multiplex PCR. The data contain about 29,000 clones, around three quarters of them singletons. The source material was CD4+ T cells from PBMCs, cultured in vitro. These receptors all come from a human donor in good health. CDR3s include the opening cysteine and the closing phenylalanine or tryptophan. Fields, in order: D gene, V gene, clone size, J gene, CDR3 DNA, CDR3 protein. D genes are given only for firm matches. Size is stated for part of the rows, as once, few or many counts, or as a class when the clone is expanded.

d_gene: .
v_gene: TRBV19
abundance: once
j_gene: TRBJ1-2
CDR3nt: TGTGCCAGTAGTTCCTCATCCGGGGACTATGGCTACACCTTC
CDR3aa: CASSSSSGDYGYTF

d_gene: TRBD1
v_gene: TRBV3-1/TRBV3-2
abundance: .
j_gene: TRBJ2-2
CDR3nt: TGTGCCAGCAGTCAGGGGCAGGGGGCCACCGGGGAGCTGTTTTTT
CDR3aa: CASSQGQGATGELFF

d_gene: .
v_gene: TRBV7-9
abundance: .
j_gene: TRBJ2-7
CDR3nt: TGTGCCAGCAGCCCTCCAGGGGAGGAGGACGAGCAGTACTTC
CDR3aa: CASSPPGEEDEQYF

d_gene: .
v_gene: TRBV15
abundance: once
j_gene: TRBJ2-7
CDR3nt: TGTGCCACCAGCAGAGATCGGATCGGCGAGCAGTACTTC
CDR3aa: CATSRDRIGEQYF

d_gene: .
v_gene: TRBV9
abundance: once
j_gene: TRBJ2-2
CDR3nt: TGTGCCAGCAGCGTAAGCCCCTTTTCCGAGACCGGGGAGCTGTTTTTT
CDR3aa: CASSVSPFSETGELFF

d_gene: TRBD1
v_gene: TRBV30
abundance: .
j_gene: TRBJ1-3
CDR3nt: TGTGCCTGGGACAGGGCCTCTGGAAACACCATATATTTT
CDR3aa: CAWDRASGNTIYF

d_gene: TRBD2
v_gene: TRBV4-3
abundance: .
j_gene: TRBJ2-3
CDR3nt: TGCGCCAGCAGCCAAGGTGGGACTAGCGGACTCACAGATACGCAGTATTTT
CDR3aa: CASSQGGTSGLTDTQYF

d_gene: TRBD2
v_gene: TRBV7-8
abundance: .
j_gene: TRBJ2-1
CDR3nt: TGTGCCAGCAGCGGCGCCGCTCTAGCGGGACCCGAGCAGTTCTTC
CDR3aa: CASSGAALAGPEQFF

d_gene: .
v_gene: TRBV4-3
abundance: medium-sized
j_gene: TRBJ2-7
CDR3nt: TGCGCCAGCAGCCAGCTTCCGCGGGCAACCCAGCAGTACTTC
CDR3aa: CASSQLPRATQQYF

d_gene: .
v_gene: TRBV9
abundance: .
j_gene: TRBJ2-2
CDR3nt: TGTGCCAGCAGCCCTCCGGCAACGAACACCGGGGAGCTGTTTTTT
CDR3aa: CASSPPATNTGELFF

d_gene: TRBD1
v_gene: TRBV6-5
abundance: .
j_gene: TRBJ1-4
CDR3nt: TGTGCCAGCAGTTTCGGACAGGGAAATGAAAAACTGTTTTTT
CDR3aa: CASSFGQGNEKLFF

d_gene: .
v_gene: TRBV6-5
abundance: .
j_gene: TRBJ1-3
CDR3nt: TGTGCCAGCAGTTACGGGGGTGGTGGAAACACCATATATTTT
CDR3aa: CASSYGGGGNTIYF

d_gene: .
v_gene: TRBV9
abundance: once
j_gene: TRBJ2-7
CDR3nt: TGTGCCAGCAGCGTCGGGGAAACTGGGTACGAGCAGTACTTC
CDR3aa: CASSVGETGYEQYF

d_gene: .
v_gene: TRBV5-1
abundance: .
j_gene: TRBJ1-3
CDR3nt: TGCGCCAGCAGCAGGGACCTCTCTGGAAACACCATATATTTT
CDR3aa: CASSRDLSGNTIYF

d_gene: .
v_gene: TRBV6-1
abundance: .
j_gene: TRBJ1-1
CDR3nt: TGTGCCAGCAGTGAGTTGCCAGGGGACACTGAAGCTTTCTTT
CDR3aa: CASSELPGDTEAFF

d_gene: .
v_gene: TRBV6-1
abundance: .
j_gene: TRBJ2-3
CDR3nt: TGTGCCAGCAGTGAGCGGGGAGACTACACAGATACGCAGTATTTT
CDR3aa: CASSERGDYTDTQYF

d_gene: .
v_gene: TRBV7-9
abundance: few
j_gene: TRBJ1-2
CDR3nt: TGTGCCAGCAGCCTGTCTGTGGGCGAGGTTGGCTACACCTTC
CDR3aa: CASSLSVGEVGYTF

d_gene: TRBD1
v_gene: TRBV2
abundance: .
j_gene: TRBJ1-1
CDR3nt: TGTGCCAGTAAGACAGGGGGGTTCACTGAAGCTTTCTTT
CDR3aa: CASKTGGFTEAFF

d_gene: .
v_gene: TRBV5-6
abundance: once
j_gene: TRBJ1-5
CDR3nt: TGTGCCAGCAGCTTAATGGTCCTAGGGGGCAATCAGCCCCAGCATTTT
CDR3aa: CASSLMVLGGNQPQHF

d_gene: TRBD2
v_gene: TRBV24-1
abundance: .
j_gene: TRBJ2-2
CDR3nt: TGTGCCACCAGTGCAGCGGGAGGGAACACCGGGGAGCTGTTTTTT
CDR3aa: CATSAAGGNTGELFF

d_gene: TRBD1
v_gene: TRBV4-1
abundance: .
j_gene: TRBJ2-7
CDR3nt: TGCGCCAGCAGCCAGGGACAGGGGCCGAGCCTGCTTTACGAGCAGTACTTC
CDR3aa: CASSQGQGPSLLYEQYF

d_gene: TRBD2
v_gene: TRBV7-2
abundance: few
j_gene: TRBJ2-7
CDR3nt: TGTGCCAGCAGCTTAAGGGGACTAGCGGCCCACTCCTACGAGCAGTACTTC
CDR3aa: CASSLRGLAAHSYEQYF

d_gene: .
v_gene: TRBV19
abundance: .
j_gene: TRBJ2-2
CDR3nt: TGTGCCAGTAGTCGCAATGATCACTTCGGCGGGGAGCTGTTTTTT
CDR3aa: CASSRNDHFGGELFF

d_gene: .
v_gene: TRBV4-2
abundance: .
j_gene: TRBJ1-1
CDR3nt: TGTGCCAGCAGCCAAGATTCGGGGGACACTGAAGCTTTCTTT
CDR3aa: CASSQDSGDTEAFF

d_gene: .
v_gene: TRBV19
abundance: .
j_gene: TRBJ1-4
CDR3nt: TGTGCCAGTAGTATCGACCGTTCCGGGGAAAAACTGTTTTTT
CDR3aa: CASSIDRSGEKLFF

d_gene: .
v_gene: TRBV23-1
abundance: .
j_gene: TRBJ1-4
CDR3nt: TGCGCCAGCAGTCTTAGACAGGCTAATGAAAAACTGTTTTTT
CDR3aa: CASSLRQANEKLFF

d_gene: .
v_gene: TRBV12-5
abundance: .
j_gene: TRBJ2-5
CDR3nt: TGTGCTAGTGGCCCACTTCGGGGTGGAGAGACCCAGTACTTC
CDR3aa: CASGPLRGGETQYF

d_gene: TRBD1
v_gene: TRBV7-6
abundance: .
j_gene: TRBJ2-1
CDR3nt: TGTGCCAGCAGCCTCGGACAGGGTTATTTAAATGAGCAGTTCTTC
CDR3aa: CASSLGQGYLNEQFF

d_gene: .
v_gene: TRBV19
abundance: .
j_gene: TRBJ1-5
CDR3nt: TGTGCCAGTAATAGGCCCGGGGGTGATCAGCCCCAGCATTTT
CDR3aa: CASNRPGGDQPQHF

d_gene: TRBD2
v_gene: TRBV10-3
abundance: .
j_gene: TRBJ2-1
CDR3nt: TGTGCCATCAGTGACACGGGACTAGCGGGCAAGGGCGTCAGTGAGCAGTTCTTC
CDR3aa: CAISDTGLAGKGVSEQFF

d_gene: .
v_gene: TRBV11-2
abundance: once
j_gene: TRBJ2-5
CDR3nt: TGTGCCAGCAGCCGCCAGGAGAAAGAGGCCCAGTACTTC
CDR3aa: CASSRQEKEAQYF

d_gene: .
v_gene: TRBV10-3
abundance: .
j_gene: TRBJ2-5
CDR3nt: TGTGCCATCAGTGAGTCGGGGCACCACCAAGAGACCCAGTACTTC
CDR3aa: CAISESGHHQETQYF

d_gene: .
v_gene: TRBV3-1/TRBV3-2
abundance: few
j_gene: TRBJ1-5
CDR3nt: TGTGCCAGCAGCCATGGGGACGGCCTAGGCTTTGCCCAGCATTTT
CDR3aa: CASSHGDGLGFAQHF

d_gene: TRBD1
v_gene: TRBV7-3
abundance: .
j_gene: TRBJ2-1
CDR3nt: TGTGCCAGCAGCCCCAGACAGGGTGTGAATGAGCAGTTCTTC
CDR3aa: CASSPRQGVNEQFF

d_gene: TRBD2
v_gene: TRBV7-8
abundance: .
j_gene: TRBJ2-5
CDR3nt: TGTGCCAGCAGCCCGAGGACTAGCGGGGGGCCTAAGGGTGAGACCCAGTACTTC
CDR3aa: CASSPRTSGGPKGETQYF

d_gene: .
v_gene: TRBV6-5
abundance: .
j_gene: TRBJ1-4
CDR3nt: TGTGCCAGCAGAGGCGTGGGGGTAACTAATGAAAAACTGTTTTTT
CDR3aa: CASRGVGVTNEKLFF

d_gene: .
v_gene: TRBV7-2
abundance: .
j_gene: TRBJ2-1
CDR3nt: TGTGCCAGCAGCTTCGATCGCGGCTCCTACAATGAGCAGTTCTTC
CDR3aa: CASSFDRGSYNEQFF

d_gene: TRBD1
v_gene: TRBV18
abundance: once
j_gene: TRBJ1-4
CDR3nt: TGTGCCAGCTCTACAGGGGGAGTAGAAAAACTGTTTTTT
CDR3aa: CASSTGGVEKLFF

d_gene: .
v_gene: TRBV19
abundance: .
j_gene: TRBJ2-5
CDR3nt: TGTGCCAGTATGGGCGGGGGCGCTGGAAAGACCCAGTACTTC
CDR3aa: CASMGGGAGKTQYF

d_gene: TRBD2
v_gene: TRBV4-2
abundance: .
j_gene: TRBJ2-3
CDR3nt: TGTGCCAGCAGCTCACCTAGCGGGAGGGCAGATACGCAGTATTTT
CDR3aa: CASSSPSGRADTQYF

d_gene: .
v_gene: TRBV11-2
abundance: .
j_gene: TRBJ2-1
CDR3nt: TGTGCCAGCCGCCTTTTGCACAATGAGCAGTTCTTC
CDR3aa: CASRLLHNEQFF

d_gene: .
v_gene: TRBV27
abundance: .
j_gene: TRBJ2-1
CDR3nt: TGTGCCAGCAGATTAACTTCTGACTCCCCCCTCTACAATGAGCAGTTCTTC
CDR3aa: CASRLTSDSPLYNEQFF

d_gene: TRBD2
v_gene: TRBV19
abundance: .
j_gene: TRBJ2-2
CDR3nt: TGTGCCAGTAGATCGGGAGGGGAGGGGGTGAACACCGGGGAGCTGTTTTTT
CDR3aa: CASRSGGEGVNTGELFF

d_gene: .
v_gene: TRBV4-3
abundance: .
j_gene: TRBJ2-7
CDR3nt: TGCGCCAGCAGCCAAGGGGATCACTACGAGCAGTACTTC
CDR3aa: CASSQGDHYEQYF

d_gene: .
v_gene: TRBV4-3
abundance: .
j_gene: TRBJ2-1
CDR3nt: TGCGCCAGCAGCCAAGAACTTTGGGGGGCCTACTACAATGAGCAGTTCTTC
CDR3aa: CASSQELWGAYYNEQFF

d_gene: TRBD2
v_gene: TRBV4-3
abundance: .
j_gene: TRBJ2-7
CDR3nt: TGCGCCAGCAGCCAAGTGGCGGGAGTCAACGAGCAGTACTTC
CDR3aa: CASSQVAGVNEQYF

d_gene: TRBD2
v_gene: TRBV4-2
abundance: .
j_gene: TRBJ2-1
CDR3nt: TGTGCCAGCAGCCAAGAGCTAGCGGTTAACAATGAGCAGTTCTTC
CDR3aa: CASSQELAVNNEQFF

d_gene: .
v_gene: TRBV20-1
abundance: .
j_gene: TRBJ2-7
CDR3nt: TGCAGTGCTAGGGCCAACTACGAGCAGTACTTC
CDR3aa: CSARANYEQYF

d_gene: .
v_gene: TRBV5-1
abundance: .
j_gene: TRBJ2-7
CDR3nt: TGCGCCAGCAGCTTGGCCGACGCTTGGGACGAGCAGTACTTC
CDR3aa: CASSLADAWDEQYF

d_gene: .
v_gene: TRBV29-1
abundance: .
j_gene: TRBJ1-2
CDR3nt: TGCAGCGTTGAAGTACCCCCCCTCGGCTACACCTTC
CDR3aa: CSVEVPPLGYTF

d_gene: TRBD1
v_gene: TRBV2
abundance: .
j_gene: TRBJ2-5
CDR3nt: TGTGCCAGCAGGGCGGGACAGGGGTTGTTAGAGACCCAGTACTTC
CDR3aa: CASRAGQGLLETQYF

d_gene: .
v_gene: TRBV13
abundance: .
j_gene: TRBJ1-1
CDR3nt: TGTGCCAGCAGCTTAGTCGGAAGCGGCACTGAAGCTTTCTTT
CDR3aa: CASSLVGSGTEAFF

d_gene: TRBD2
v_gene: TRBV24-1
abundance: .
j_gene: TRBJ2-1
CDR3nt: TGTGCCACCAGTGATCCAGGACTAGCGGGGGGCCCTCCGCAGAATGAGCAGTTCTTC
CDR3aa: CATSDPGLAGGPPQNEQFF

d_gene: .
v_gene: TRBV6-5
abundance: .
j_gene: TRBJ1-5
CDR3nt: TGTGCCAGCAGCAATGACCGGCGGCAGCCCCAGCATTTT
CDR3aa: CASSNDRRQPQHF

d_gene: .
v_gene: TRBV9
abundance: .
j_gene: TRBJ1-3
CDR3nt: TGTGCCAGCAGCGTAGAACCCAGGGGAGCAAGAAACACCATATATTTT
CDR3aa: CASSVEPRGARNTIYF